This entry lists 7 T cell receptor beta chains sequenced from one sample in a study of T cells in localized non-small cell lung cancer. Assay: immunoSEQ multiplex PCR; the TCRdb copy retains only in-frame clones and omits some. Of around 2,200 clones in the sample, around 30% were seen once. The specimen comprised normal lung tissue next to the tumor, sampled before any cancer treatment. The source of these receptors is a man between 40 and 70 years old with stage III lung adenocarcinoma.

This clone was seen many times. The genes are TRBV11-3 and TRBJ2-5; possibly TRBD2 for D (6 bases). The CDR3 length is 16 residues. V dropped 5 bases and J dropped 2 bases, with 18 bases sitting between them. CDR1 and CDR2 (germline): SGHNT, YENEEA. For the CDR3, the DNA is TGTGCCAGCAGCCTGGCGGGCGGGACCCATCAAGAGACCCAGTACTTC. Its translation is CASSLAGGTHQETQYF.

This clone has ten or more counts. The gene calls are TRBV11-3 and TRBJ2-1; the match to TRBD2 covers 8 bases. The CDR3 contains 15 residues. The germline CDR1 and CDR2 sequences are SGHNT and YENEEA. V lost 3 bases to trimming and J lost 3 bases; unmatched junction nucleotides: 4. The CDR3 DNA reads TGTGCCAGCAGCTTGGTCGGGGGGGGCTACAATGAGCAGTTCTTC. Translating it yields CASSLVGGGYNEQFF. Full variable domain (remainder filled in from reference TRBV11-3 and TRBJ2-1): EAGVVQSPRYKIIEKKQPVAFWCNPISGHNTLYWYLQNLGQGPELLIRYENEEAVDDSQLPKDRFSAERLKGVDSTLKIQPAELGDSAVYLCASSLVGGGYNEQFFGPGTRLTVL.

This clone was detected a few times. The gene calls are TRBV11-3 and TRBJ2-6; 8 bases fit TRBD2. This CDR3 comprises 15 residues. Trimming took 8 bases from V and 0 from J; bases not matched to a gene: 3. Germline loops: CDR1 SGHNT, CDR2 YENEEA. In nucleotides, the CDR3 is TGTGCCAGCCTAGCGGGCCACTCTGGGGCCAACGTCCTGACTTTC. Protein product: CASLAGHSGANVLTF.

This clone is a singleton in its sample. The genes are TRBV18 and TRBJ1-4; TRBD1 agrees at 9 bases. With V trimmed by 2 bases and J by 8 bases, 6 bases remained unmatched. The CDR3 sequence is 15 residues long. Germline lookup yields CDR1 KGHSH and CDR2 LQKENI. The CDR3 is CASSPSQGAGEKLFF. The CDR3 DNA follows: TGTGCCAGCTCACCATCACAGGGGGCAGGCGAAAAACTGTTTTTT.

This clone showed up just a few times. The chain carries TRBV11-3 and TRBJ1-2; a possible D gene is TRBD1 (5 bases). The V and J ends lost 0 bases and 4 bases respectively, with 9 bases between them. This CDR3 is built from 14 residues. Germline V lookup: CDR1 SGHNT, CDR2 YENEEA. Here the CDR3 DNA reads TGTGCCAGCAGCTTAGAGGGGGTCGGCTATGGCTACACCTTC. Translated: CASSLEGVGYGYTF.

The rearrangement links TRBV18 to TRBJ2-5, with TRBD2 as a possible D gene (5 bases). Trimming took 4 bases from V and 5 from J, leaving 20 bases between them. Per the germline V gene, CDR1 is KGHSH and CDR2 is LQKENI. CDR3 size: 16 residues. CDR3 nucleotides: TGTGCCAGCTCACGGAGGCTGGGTGGAATGGAGGAGACCCAGTACTTC. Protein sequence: CASSRRLGGMEETQYF.

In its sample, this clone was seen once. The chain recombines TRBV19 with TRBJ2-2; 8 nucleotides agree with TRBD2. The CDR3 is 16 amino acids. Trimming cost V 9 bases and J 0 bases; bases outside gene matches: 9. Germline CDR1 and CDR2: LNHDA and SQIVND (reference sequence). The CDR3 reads CASRAGAGANTGELFF. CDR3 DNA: TGTGCCAGCCGAGCGGGAGCGGGCGCGAACACCGGGGAGCTGTTTTTT. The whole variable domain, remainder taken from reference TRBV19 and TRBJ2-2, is DGGITQSPKYLFRKEGQNVTLSCEQNLNHDAMYWYRQDPGQGLRLIYYSQIVNDFQKGDIAEGYSVSREKKESFPLTVTSAQKNPTAFYLCASRAGAGANTGELFFGEGSRLTVL.